A selection of T cell receptor beta chains follows, all from one sample in a study of T cell responses to AZD1222 COVID-19 vaccine. This table comes from immunoSEQ multiplex PCR, and its TCRdb copy is limited to in-frame clones, with some not included. The sample lists 110,000 or so clones; 70% to 90% were seen once. The sequenced sample was peripheral blood, obtained 28 days after the second AZD1222 dose. The source of these receptors is an adult who received the AZD1222 COVID-19 vaccine. CDR3s include the opening cysteine and the closing phenylalanine or tryptophan. The order of the fields is J gene, V gene, clone size, D gene, CDR3 DNA, CDR3 protein. A D gene is named only where the DNA matches it firmly. Some rows have no size entry. The others give once, few or many, or a class for an expanded clone.

TRBJ1-1 TRBV6-5 . . TGTGCCAGCAGTTTCCCCTCCTCCTCTGAAGCTTTCTTT CASSFPSSSEAFF
TRBJ1-4 TRBV3-1/TRBV3-2 . TRBD1 TGTGCCAGCAGCCCGCGGACAGGTCGGGCGGCTGAAAAACTGTTTTTT CASSPRTGRAAEKLFF
TRBJ1-5 TRBV19 . . TGTGCCAGTAGTATAGTGCCGGGGCGAAGGAATGCCGGCAATCAGCCCCAGCATTTT CASSIVPGRRNAGNQPQHF
TRBJ2-5 TRBV7-9 . . TGTGCCAGCAGCTCTTCCGGGACCACGGAAGAGACCCAGTACTTC CASSSSGTTEETQYF
TRBJ2-7 TRBV11-2 . TRBD2 TGTGCCAGCAGCTTAGATCTAGCGGGGGGCTACTACGAGCAGTACTTC CASSLDLAGGYYEQYF
TRBJ2-6 TRBV5-4 . . TGTGCCAGCAGCCGGGAACAAAGGAGCTCTGGGGCCAACGTCCTGACTTTC CASSREQRSSGANVLTF
TRBJ2-3 TRBV19 . . TGTGCCAGTAGCCCTCTAGGAGATACGCAGTATTTT CASSPLGDTQYF
TRBJ2-2 TRBV7-3 . TRBD2 TGTGCCAGCAGCTTGGCCGGAGCGGGGGGAACCGGGGAGCTGTTTTTT CASSLAGAGGTGELFF
TRBJ1-5 TRBV5-6 . . TGTGCCAGCAGCTTAGAGTATAGCAATCAGCCCCAGCATTTT CASSLEYSNQPQHF
TRBJ1-2 TRBV28 few TRBD1 TGTGCCAGCAGTTTATCCGCTTGGGGGGGGACAGATGGCTACACCTTC CASSLSAWGGTDGYTF
TRBJ1-2 TRBV7-2 few . TGTGCCAGCAGCTTAGGACAGTCCTATGGCTACACCTTC CASSLGQSYGYTF
TRBJ2-7 TRBV27 . TRBD1 TGTGCCAGCAACCCCTTTAGGACAGGGAGTACCTACGAGCAGTACTTC CASNPFRTGSTYEQYF
TRBJ1-2 TRBV7-2 . . TGTGCCAGCAGCCGGGGACTAAGTGGCTACACCTTC CASSRGLSGYTF
TRBJ1-2 TRBV18 . . TGTGCCAGCTCACCAAAGGAGGATGGCTACACCTTC CASSPKEDGYTF
TRBJ1-1 TRBV9 few . TGTGCCAGCGGAAATGGGACTGAAGCTTTCTTT CASGNGTEAFF
TRBJ2-5 TRBV5-1 . . TGCGCCAGCAGCTCTCAGGGTAATGGAGAGACCCAGTACTTC CASSSQGNGETQYF
TRBJ2-2 TRBV19 . . TGTGCCAGTAGTATTCGTGTCCACACCGGGGAGCTGTTTTTT CASSIRVHTGELFF
TRBJ1-1 TRBV18 few TRBD1 TGTGCCAGCTCAGCTCAGGGGGGAGCTGAAGCTTTCTTT CASSAQGGAEAFF
TRBJ1-6 TRBV3-1/TRBV3-2 . . TGTGCCAGCAGCTCCAGCGGGGGAGCCCTCCACTTT CASSSSGGALHF
TRBJ1-3 TRBV7-2 . TRBD1 TGTGCCAGCAGCTTCGGACAGGGGAGAAACACCATATATTTT CASSFGQGRNTIYF
TRBJ1-6 TRBV10-2 once . TGCGCCAGCAGTTTTACTACAGGGAACTCACCCCTCCACTTT CASSFTTGNSPLHF
TRBJ2-5 TRBV6-5 . . TGTGCCAGCCTCTCGACACTAAACCAAGAGACCCAGTACTTC CASLSTLNQETQYF
TRBJ2-5 TRBV7-6 . . TGTGCCAGCAGCTCACCCCTGGACGCCGCTTCAGAGACCCAGTACTTC CASSSPLDAASETQYF
TRBJ1-2 TRBV9 . . TGTGCCAGCAGCGTAGAAGACTTTGACGGGAAAAACTATGGCTACACCTTC CASSVEDFDGKNYGYTF
TRBJ1-4 TRBV20-1 . . TGCAGTGCTAGTCAGGGGACAACTAATGAAAAACTGTTTTTT CSASQGTTNEKLFF
TRBJ1-4 TRBV6-2/TRBV6-3 . . TGTGCCAGCAGTTTCTCAAGCCCCCGGACACCCGACCCTGATGAAAAACTGTTTTTT CASSFSSPRTPDPDEKLFF
TRBJ1-1 TRBV5-1 . . TGCGCCAGCAGCTTTAACAGGGATAACACTGAAGCTTTCTTT CASSFNRDNTEAFF
TRBJ2-5 TRBV7-9 . . TGTGCCAGCAGCTTCAGGACGACCCAAGAGACCCAGTACTTC CASSFRTTQETQYF
TRBJ1-5 TRBV9 . TRBD1 TGTGCCAGCAGCAGAACCGGGACAGAAAATCAGCCCCAGCATTTT CASSRTGTENQPQHF
TRBJ2-7 TRBV7-2 once . TGTGCCAGCAGCTTGGTGGCAGCCGGGGAGCAGTACTTC CASSLVAAGEQYF
TRBJ1-4 TRBV19 once . TGTGCCACTGCTCGGGGCGGCGTGTTTAATGAAAAACTGTTTTTT CATARGGVFNEKLFF
TRBJ1-2 TRBV27 . . TGTGCCAGCAGTTTATCGGCTGCGGGGACCCTTTCATTCCTCTATGGCTACACCTTC CASSLSAAGTLSFLYGYTF
TRBJ2-3 TRBV5-6 . TRBD2 TGTGCCAGCAGCCCCGGGACTAGACCTGTCGCAGATACGCAGTATTTT CASSPGTRPVADTQYF
TRBJ2-2 TRBV5-4 . . TGTGCCAGCAGCCAGCGGACGTCTGGCACCGGGGAGCTGTTTTTT CASSQRTSGTGELFF
TRBJ2-7 TRBV28 . . TGTGCCAGCAGTTTCGGAGCCACCTACGAGCAGTACTTC CASSFGATYEQYF
TRBJ2-5 TRBV10-3 . TRBD2 TGTGCCATCAGTGCCAGCGGGAGCTTCCAAGAGACCCAGTACTTC CAISASGSFQETQYF